This T cell receptor beta chain was observed in a study of radiotherapy plus CTLA-4 blockade in lung cancer. Study-wide background: There were objective responses in 18% of patients, and about 31% had disease control.

As regards this clone: Its antigen is as yet unknown.

Profiling relied on immunoSEQ multiplex PCR, and the TCRdb table lists in-frame clones only, not all of them. Of roughly 120,000 clones listed, over 65% are singletons. Per germline, CDR1 SGDLS and CDR2 YYNGEE. The CDR3 sequence is 14 residues long. The germline V and J ends were trimmed by 5 bases and 4 bases, with 13 bases remaining between them. Chemo-refractory metastatic non-small-cell lung cancer patients were treated with focal radiation plus CTLA-4 blockade with ipilimumab. The study's findings and limits: How blood T cell clones changed early, along with interferon-beta, reportedly forecast response best.

The TCR was taken from a human donor with non-small cell lung cancer that progressed on radiotherapy plus ipilimumab. Some clones in this sample may be carry-over from other donors' samples. The input for sequencing was peripheral blood, taken from a patient treated with radiotherapy plus ipilimumab. This chain uses TRBV9 with TRBJ1-5; no firm D call. The CDR3 is CASRHLRCNQPQHF. In DNA, the CDR3 is TGTGCCAGCAGACACCTCAGGTGTAATCAGCCCCAGCATTTT.